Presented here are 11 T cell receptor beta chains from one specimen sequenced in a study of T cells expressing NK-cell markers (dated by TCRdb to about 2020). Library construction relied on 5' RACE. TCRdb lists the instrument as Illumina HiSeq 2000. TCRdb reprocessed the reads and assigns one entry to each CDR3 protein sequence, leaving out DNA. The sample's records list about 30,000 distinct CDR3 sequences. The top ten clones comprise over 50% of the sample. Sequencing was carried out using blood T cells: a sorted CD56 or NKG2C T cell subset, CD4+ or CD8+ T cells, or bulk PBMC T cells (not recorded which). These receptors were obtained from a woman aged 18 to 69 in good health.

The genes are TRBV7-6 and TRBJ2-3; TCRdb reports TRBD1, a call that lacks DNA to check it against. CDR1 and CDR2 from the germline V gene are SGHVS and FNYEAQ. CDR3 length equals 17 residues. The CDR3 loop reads CASSSPPDGGGGDTQYF.

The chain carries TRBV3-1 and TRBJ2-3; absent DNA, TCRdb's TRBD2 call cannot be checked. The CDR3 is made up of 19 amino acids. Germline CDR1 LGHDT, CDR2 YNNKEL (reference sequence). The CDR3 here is CASSPQAGGPNRPTDTQYF.

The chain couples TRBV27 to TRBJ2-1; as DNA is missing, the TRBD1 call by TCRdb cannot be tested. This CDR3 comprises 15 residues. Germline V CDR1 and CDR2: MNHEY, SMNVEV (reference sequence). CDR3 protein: CASSFRGWVNNEQFF.

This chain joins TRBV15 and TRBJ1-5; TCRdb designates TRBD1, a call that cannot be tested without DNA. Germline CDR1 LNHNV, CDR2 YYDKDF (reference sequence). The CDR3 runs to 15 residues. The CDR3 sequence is CATSDGDSDNQPQHF.

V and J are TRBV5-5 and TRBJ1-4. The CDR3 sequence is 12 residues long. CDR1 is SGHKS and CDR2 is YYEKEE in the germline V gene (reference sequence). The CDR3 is CASGKDVEKLFF.

The CDR3 sequence: CASSLRAGGPYNEQFF. The V gene is TRBV5-1, the J gene TRBJ2-1. The CDR3 contains 16 residues. CDR1 is SGHRS, CDR2 YFSETQ, per germline.

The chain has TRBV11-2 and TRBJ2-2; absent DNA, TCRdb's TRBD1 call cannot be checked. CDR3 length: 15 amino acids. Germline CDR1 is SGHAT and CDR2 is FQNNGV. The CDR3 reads CASSLYRANTGELFF.

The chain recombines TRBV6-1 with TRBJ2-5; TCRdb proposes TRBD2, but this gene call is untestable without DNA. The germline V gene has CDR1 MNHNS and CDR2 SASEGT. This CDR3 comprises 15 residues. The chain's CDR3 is CASTLTSAREETQYF.

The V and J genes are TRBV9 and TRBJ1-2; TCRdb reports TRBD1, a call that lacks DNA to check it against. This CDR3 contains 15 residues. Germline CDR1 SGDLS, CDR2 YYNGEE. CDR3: CASSVVQGVNYGYTF.

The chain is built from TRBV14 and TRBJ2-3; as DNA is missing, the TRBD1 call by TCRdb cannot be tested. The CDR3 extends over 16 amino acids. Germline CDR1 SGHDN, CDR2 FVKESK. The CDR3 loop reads CASSRFGGGPTDTQYF.

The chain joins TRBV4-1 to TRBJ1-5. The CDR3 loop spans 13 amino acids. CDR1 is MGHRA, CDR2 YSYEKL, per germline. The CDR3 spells CASSQASNQPQHF.